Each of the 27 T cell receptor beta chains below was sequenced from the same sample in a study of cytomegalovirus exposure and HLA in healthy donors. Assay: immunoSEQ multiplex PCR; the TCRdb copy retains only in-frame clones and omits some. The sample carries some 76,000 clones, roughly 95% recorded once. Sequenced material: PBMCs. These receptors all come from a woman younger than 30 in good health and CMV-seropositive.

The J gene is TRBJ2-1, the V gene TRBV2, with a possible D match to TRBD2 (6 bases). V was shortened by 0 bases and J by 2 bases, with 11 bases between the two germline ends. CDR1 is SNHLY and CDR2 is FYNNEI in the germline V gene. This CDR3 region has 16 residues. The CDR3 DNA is TGTGCCAGCAGTGAAGCCACTAGCAGGCCCTACAATGAGCAGTTCTTC. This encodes CASSEATSRPYNEQFF.

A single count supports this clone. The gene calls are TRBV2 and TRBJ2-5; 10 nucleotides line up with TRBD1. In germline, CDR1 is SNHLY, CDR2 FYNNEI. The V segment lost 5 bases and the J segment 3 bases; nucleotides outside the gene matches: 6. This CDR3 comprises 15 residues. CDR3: CASSPSGTGEETQYF. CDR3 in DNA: TGTGCCAGCAGTCCCAGCGGGACAGGGGAAGAGACCCAGTACTTC.

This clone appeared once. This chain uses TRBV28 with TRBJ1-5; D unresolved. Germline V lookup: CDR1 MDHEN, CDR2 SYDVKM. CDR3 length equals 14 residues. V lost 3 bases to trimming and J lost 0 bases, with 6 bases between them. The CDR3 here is CASSFSGSNQPQHF. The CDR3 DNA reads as TGTGCCAGCAGTTTTAGCGGTAGCAATCAGCCCCAGCATTTT. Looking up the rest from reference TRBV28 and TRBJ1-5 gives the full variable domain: DVKVTQSSRYLVKRTGEKVFLECVQDMDHENMFWYRQDPGLGLRLIYFSYDVKMKEKGDIPEGYSVSREKKERFSLILESASTNQTSMYLCASSFSGSNQPQHFGDGTRLSIL.

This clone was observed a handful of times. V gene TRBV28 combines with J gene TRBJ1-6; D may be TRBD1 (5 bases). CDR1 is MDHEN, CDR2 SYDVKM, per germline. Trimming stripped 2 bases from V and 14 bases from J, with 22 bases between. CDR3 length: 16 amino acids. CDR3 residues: CASSLGVGAMVLALHF. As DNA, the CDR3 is TGTGCCAGCAGTTTAGGAGTAGGGGCCATGGTGTTGGCCCTCCACTTT.

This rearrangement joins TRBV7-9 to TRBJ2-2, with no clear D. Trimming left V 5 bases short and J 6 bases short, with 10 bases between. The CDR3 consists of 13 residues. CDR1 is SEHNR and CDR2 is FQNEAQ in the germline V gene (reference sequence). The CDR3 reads CASSQSRAGELFF. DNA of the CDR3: TGTGCCAGCAGCCAGAGTCGGGCCGGGGAGCTGTTTTTT.

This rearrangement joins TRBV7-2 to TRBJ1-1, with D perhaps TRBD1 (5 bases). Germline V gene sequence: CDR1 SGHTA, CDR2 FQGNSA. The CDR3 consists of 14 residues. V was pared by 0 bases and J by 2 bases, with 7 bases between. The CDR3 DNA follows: TGTGCCAGCAGCTTAGCGCAGGGAAACACTGAAGCTTTCTTT. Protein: CASSLAQGNTEAFF.

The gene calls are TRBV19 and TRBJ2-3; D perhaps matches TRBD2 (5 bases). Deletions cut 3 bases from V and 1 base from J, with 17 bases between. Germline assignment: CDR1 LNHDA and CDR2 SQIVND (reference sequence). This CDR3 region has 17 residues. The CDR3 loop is CASSINWESRGTDTQYF. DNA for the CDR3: TGTGCCAGTAGTATTAATTGGGAGTCGAGGGGCACAGATACGCAGTATTTT.

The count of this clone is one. The chain's CDR3 is CASSLGTGASNQPQHF. CDR3 nucleotides: TGTGCCAGCAGCTTAGGGACAGGGGCTAGCAATCAGCCCCAGCATTTT. The chain recombines TRBV7-2 with TRBJ1-5; 9 nucleotides align to TRBD1. V shed 1 base, J shed 0 bases, and the junction held 1 base outside the gene matches. CDR3 length equals 16 residues. Per the germline V gene, CDR1 is SGHTA and CDR2 is FQGNSA.

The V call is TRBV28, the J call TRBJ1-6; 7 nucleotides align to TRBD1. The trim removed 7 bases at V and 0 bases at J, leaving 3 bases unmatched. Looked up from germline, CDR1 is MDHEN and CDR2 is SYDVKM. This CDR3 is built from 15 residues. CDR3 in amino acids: CASIRDSSYNSPLHF. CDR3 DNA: TGTGCCAGCATACGGGACAGCTCCTATAATTCACCCCTCCACTTT.

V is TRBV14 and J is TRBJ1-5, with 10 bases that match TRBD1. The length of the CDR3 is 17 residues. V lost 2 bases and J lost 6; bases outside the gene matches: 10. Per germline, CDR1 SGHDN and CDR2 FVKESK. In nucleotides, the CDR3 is TGTGCCAGCAGCCAACCTTCGACAGGGGGCGGTGGTCAGCCCCAGCATTTT. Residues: CASSQPSTGGGGQPQHF.

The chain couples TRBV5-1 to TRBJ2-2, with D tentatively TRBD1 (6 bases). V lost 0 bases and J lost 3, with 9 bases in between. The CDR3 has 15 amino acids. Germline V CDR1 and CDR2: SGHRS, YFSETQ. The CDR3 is CASSLDRADTGELFF. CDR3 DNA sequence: TGCGCCAGCAGCTTGGACAGGGCGGACACCGGGGAGCTGTTTTTT.

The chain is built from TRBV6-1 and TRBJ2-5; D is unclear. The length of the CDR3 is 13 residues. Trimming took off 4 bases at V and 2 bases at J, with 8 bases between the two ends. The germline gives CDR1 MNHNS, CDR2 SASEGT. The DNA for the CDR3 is TGTGCCAGCAGTGTCACAGTACAAGAGACCCAGTACTTC. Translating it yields CASSVTVQETQYF.

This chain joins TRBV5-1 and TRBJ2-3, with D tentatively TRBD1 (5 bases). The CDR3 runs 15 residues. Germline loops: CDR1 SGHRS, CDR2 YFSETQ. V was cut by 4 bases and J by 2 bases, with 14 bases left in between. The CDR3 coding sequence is TGCGCCAGCAGCGAGGCTTGGGGCCACACAGATACGCAGTATTTT. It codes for CASSEAWGHTDTQYF.

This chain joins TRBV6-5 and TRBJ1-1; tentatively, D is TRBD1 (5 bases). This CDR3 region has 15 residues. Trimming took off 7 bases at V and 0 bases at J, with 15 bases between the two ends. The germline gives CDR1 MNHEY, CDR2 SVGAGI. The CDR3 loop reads CASNTPGTLNTEAFF. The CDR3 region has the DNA TGTGCCAGCAATACCCCTGGGACTTTGAACACTGAAGCTTTCTTT.

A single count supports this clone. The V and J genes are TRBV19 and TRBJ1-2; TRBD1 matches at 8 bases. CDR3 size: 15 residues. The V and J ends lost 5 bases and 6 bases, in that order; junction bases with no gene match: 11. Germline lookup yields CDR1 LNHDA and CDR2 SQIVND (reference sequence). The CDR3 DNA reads TGTGCCAGTAGTCCGTACAGGGGGGAAATGGATGGCTACACCTTC. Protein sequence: CASSPYRGEMDGYTF.

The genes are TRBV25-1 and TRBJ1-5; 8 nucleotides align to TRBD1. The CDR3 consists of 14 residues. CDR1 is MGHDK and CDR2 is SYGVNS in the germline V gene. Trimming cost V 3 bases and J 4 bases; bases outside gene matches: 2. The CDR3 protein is CASSETGANQPQHF. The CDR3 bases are TGTGCCAGCAGTGAGACAGGGGCTAATCAGCCCCAGCATTTT.

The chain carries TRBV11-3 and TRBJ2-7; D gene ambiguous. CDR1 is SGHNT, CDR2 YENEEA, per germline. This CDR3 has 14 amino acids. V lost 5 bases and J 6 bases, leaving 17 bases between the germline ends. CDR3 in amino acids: CASSPGLPLGEQYF. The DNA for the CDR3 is TGTGCCAGCAGCCCAGGATTACCGTTGGGCGAGCAGTACTTC.

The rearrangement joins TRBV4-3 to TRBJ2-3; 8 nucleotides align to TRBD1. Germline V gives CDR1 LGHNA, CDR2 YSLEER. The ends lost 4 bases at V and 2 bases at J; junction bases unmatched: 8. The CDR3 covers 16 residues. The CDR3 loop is CASSLVAGQDTDTQYF. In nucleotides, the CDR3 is TGCGCCAGCAGCCTCGTGGCGGGACAGGACACAGATACGCAGTATTTT.

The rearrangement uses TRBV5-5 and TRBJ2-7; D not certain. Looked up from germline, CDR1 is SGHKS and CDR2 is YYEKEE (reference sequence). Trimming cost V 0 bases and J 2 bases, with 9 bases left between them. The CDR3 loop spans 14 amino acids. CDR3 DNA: TGTGCCAGCAGCTTGGAAGCCCCAACCTACGAGCAGTACTTC. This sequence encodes CASSLEAPTYEQYF.

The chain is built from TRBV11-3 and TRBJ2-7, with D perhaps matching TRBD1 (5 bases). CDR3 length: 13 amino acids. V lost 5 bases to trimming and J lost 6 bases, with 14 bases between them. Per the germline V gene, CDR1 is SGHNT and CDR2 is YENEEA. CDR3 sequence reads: CASSLDSEGEQYF. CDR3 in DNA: TGTGCCAGCAGCCTCGACAGTGAAGGCGAGCAGTACTTC. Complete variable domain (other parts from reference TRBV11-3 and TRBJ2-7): EAGVVQSPRYKIIEKKQPVAFWCNPISGHNTLYWYLQNLGQGPELLIRYENEEAVDDSQLPKDRFSAERLKGVDSTLKIQPAELGDSAVYLCASSLDSEGEQYFGPGTRLTVT.

The CDR3 region is CASSSGQGASYEQYF. In DNA form, the CDR3 reads TGTGCCAGCAGCTCGGGACAGGGGGCGAGTTACGAGCAGTACTTC. The V and J genes are TRBV5-6 and TRBJ2-7; 12 positions agree with TRBD1. CDR1 and CDR2 from the germline V gene are SGHDT and YYEEEE. V trimming: 3 bases; J trimming: 4 bases; junction bases outside the gene matches: 5. The CDR3 runs to 15 residues. The full variable domain, its missing parts supplied by reference TRBV5-6 and TRBJ2-7, is DAGVTQSPTHLIKTRGQQVTLRCSPKSGHDTVSWYQQALGQGPQFIFQYYEEEERQRGNFPDRFSGHQFPNYSSELNVNALLLGDSALYLCASSSGQGASYEQYFGPGTRLTVT.

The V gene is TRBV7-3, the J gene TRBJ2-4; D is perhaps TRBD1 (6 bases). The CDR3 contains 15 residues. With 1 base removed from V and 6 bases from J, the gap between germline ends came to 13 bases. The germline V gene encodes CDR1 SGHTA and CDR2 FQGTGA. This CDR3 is CASSLMPGEGNIQYF. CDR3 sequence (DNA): TGTGCCAGCAGCTTAATGCCAGGGGAAGGAAACATTCAGTACTTC.

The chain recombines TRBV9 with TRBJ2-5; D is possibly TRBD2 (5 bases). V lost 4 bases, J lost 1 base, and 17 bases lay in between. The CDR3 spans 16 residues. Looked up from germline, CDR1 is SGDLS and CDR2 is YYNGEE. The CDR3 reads CASSPHPRGLQETQYF. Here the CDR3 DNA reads TGTGCCAGCAGCCCTCACCCCCGGGGTCTCCAAGAGACCCAGTACTTC.

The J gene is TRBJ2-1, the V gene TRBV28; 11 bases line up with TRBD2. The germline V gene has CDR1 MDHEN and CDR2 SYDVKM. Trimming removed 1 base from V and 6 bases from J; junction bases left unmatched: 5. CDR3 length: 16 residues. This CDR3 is CASSLLAGGPTNEQFF. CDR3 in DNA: TGTGCCAGCAGTTTATTAGCGGGGGGGCCTACCAATGAGCAGTTCTTC.

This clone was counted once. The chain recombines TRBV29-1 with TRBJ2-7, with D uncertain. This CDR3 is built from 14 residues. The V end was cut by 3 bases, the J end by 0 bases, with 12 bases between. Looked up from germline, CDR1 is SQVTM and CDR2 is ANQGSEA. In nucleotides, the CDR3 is TGCAGCGTTGAGGGCAACCCGAGCTCCTACGAGCAGTACTTC. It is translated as CSVEGNPSSYEQYF.

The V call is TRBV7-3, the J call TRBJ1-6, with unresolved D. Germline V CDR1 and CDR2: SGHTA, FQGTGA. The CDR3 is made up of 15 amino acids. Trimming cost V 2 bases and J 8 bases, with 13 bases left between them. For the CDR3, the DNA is TGTGCCAGCAGCTTACTCTTACTAGGCGATTCACCCCTCCACTTT. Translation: CASSLLLLGDSPLHF.

The CDR3 DNA follows: TGTGCCAGCAACCATGATTGGGGTGGGGGACAGCTTACCTACGAGCAGTACTTC. This codes for CASNHDWGGGQLTYEQYF. The chain carries TRBV28 and TRBJ2-7; 7 positions agree with TRBD1. Germline assignment: CDR1 MDHEN and CDR2 SYDVKM. The CDR3 runs to 18 residues. J lost 2 bases, V lost 7 bases, and 20 bases had no gene match.